These 15 T cell receptor beta chains originate from one sample sequenced in a study of beta chain features in type 1 diabetes. All of the isolated RNA was reverse transcribed, so expressed TCRB transcripts were sequenced. Method: immunoSEQ multiplex PCR; TCRdb's copy keeps in-frame clones and lacks some. This sample has nearly 350,000 clones, with around 9.7% found just once. For these TCRs, the target antigens are not known. Study conclusions and caveats: Moderate but significant shortening of TCRB CDR3s was recorded in all four CD4+ subsets from Type 1 diabetes patients.

Specimen: central memory CD4+ T cells from blood. The receptors originated from a man younger than 40 with type 1 diabetes.

The chain joins TRBV5-4 to TRBJ2-7; D perhaps matches TRBD2 (6 bases). This CDR3 has 15 amino acids. CDR1 is SGHNT, CDR2 YYREEE, per germline (reference sequence). V lost 5 bases and J lost 3, with 18 bases in between. DNA for the CDR3: TGTGCCAGCAGTTTAGGCCAGACAGCGGGCTACGAGCAGTACTTC. It encodes CASSLGQTAGYEQYF.

There are a few counts of this clone. The CDR3 coding sequence is TGCGCCAGCAGCTTGGATGGGAGGACGGCGAGTAATTCACCCCTCCACTTT. It is translated as CASSLDGRTASNSPLHF. The rearrangement joins TRBV5-1 to TRBJ1-6; no clear D. Germline V lookup: CDR1 SGHRS, CDR2 YFSETQ. This CDR3 has 17 residues. V shed 0 bases and J shed 6 bases, with 16 bases lying between them.

This clone appeared a few times. This chain uses TRBV7-9 with TRBJ2-5, with D unresolved. Germline values: CDR1 SEHNR, CDR2 FQNEAQ (reference sequence). The CDR3 has 12 amino acids. Deletions cut 5 bases from V and 5 bases from J, with 9 bases between. The CDR3 region is CASSSRWETQYF. DNA for the CDR3: TGTGCCAGCAGCAGCCGTTGGGAGACCCAGTACTTC.

This clone showed up just a few times. The chain combines TRBV30 with TRBJ1-6, with TRBD1 matching 11 bases. This CDR3 is built from 14 residues. The trim removed 4 bases at V and 10 bases at J, leaving 6 bases unmatched. CDR1 and CDR2 from the germline V gene are GTSNPN and SVGIG (reference sequence). The CDR3 protein is CAWNLGQGGSPLHF. The CDR3 bases are TGTGCCTGGAATTTGGGACAGGGGGGATCACCCCTCCACTTT.

The CDR3 region has the DNA TGTGCCAGCGGCCGACAGACGCCAAATAATTCACCCCTCCACTTT. Translation: CASGRQTPNNSPLHF. The rearrangement uses TRBV27 and TRBJ1-6; possible D gene TRBD1, 5 bases. This CDR3 is built from 15 residues. V shed 8 bases and J shed 5 bases, with 16 bases lying between them. Germline CDR1 reads MNHEY; CDR2 reads SMNVEV (reference sequence).

In its sample, this clone was seen a few times. The J gene is TRBJ2-4, the V gene TRBV20-1; D not resolved. CDR3 length: 11 residues. Looked up from germline, CDR1 is DFQATT and CDR2 is SNEGSKA (reference sequence). V lost 6 bases and J 11 bases, leaving 14 bases between the germline ends. In DNA, the CDR3 is TGCAGTGCGTATCTCCCCGCCTTTCAGTACTTC. As protein: CSAYLPAFQYF.

This clone was detected a few times. The V call is TRBV6-1, the J call TRBJ2-1, with D unclear. Germline V gene lookup returns CDR1 MNHNS and CDR2 SASEGT. The CDR3 loop spans 15 amino acids. The V gene lost 2 bases and the J gene lost 4 bases, with 12 bases spanning the gap. CDR3 protein: CASSEKRAGYNEQFF. In DNA form, the CDR3 reads TGTGCCAGCAGTGAAAAAAGGGCCGGATACAATGAGCAGTTCTTC.

This clone appeared a few times. At the DNA level, this CDR3 is encoded by other sequences in the same sample as well. The chain has TRBV5-1 and TRBJ1-1; 8 bases are a match to TRBD1. The CDR3 sequence is 13 residues long. The trim removed 5 bases at V and 3 bases at J, leaving 3 bases unmatched. Germline-derived CDR1 and CDR2 are SGHRS and YFSETQ. The CDR3 reads CASSLQGDTEAFF. Written as DNA, the CDR3 is TGCGCCAGCAGTTTACAGGGGGACACTGAAGCTTTCTTT.

CDR3 coding DNA: TGTGCCAGCAGTTACTCGGGGTTTGGGGCCCACTACGAGCAGTACTTC. This sequence encodes CASSYSGFGAHYEQYF. The rearrangement uses TRBV6-5 and TRBJ2-7; D possibly corresponds to TRBD1 (5 bases). Germline V gene lookup returns CDR1 MNHEY and CDR2 SVGAGI. Trimming pared 0 bases from V and 3 bases from J, leaving 15 bases between. The length of the CDR3 is 16 residues.

This clone occurred a few times. The chain employs TRBV27 and TRBJ2-7; D tentatively fits TRBD1 or TRBD2 (5 bases each). The CDR3 has 13 residues. Germline V lookup: CDR1 MNHEY, CDR2 SMNVEV (reference sequence). The germline V and J ends were trimmed by 5 bases and 12 bases, with 20 bases remaining between them. CDR3 sequence: CASSTGQALISYF. CDR3 bases: TGTGCCAGCAGTACGGGGCAGGCCCTAATTTCGTACTTC.

This chain joins TRBV5-4 and TRBJ2-3; D is perhaps TRBD1 (6 bases). With 4 bases removed from V and 2 bases from J, the gap between germline ends came to 8 bases. The CDR3 length is 13 residues. CDR1 and CDR2 (germline): SGHNT, YYREEE (reference sequence). The CDR3 coding sequence is TGTGCCAGCAGCCGGGACACCACAGATACGCAGTATTTT. It yields the protein CASSRDTTDTQYF. The full variable domain, rest sourced from reference TRBV5-4 and TRBJ2-3, is ETGVTQSPTHLIKTRGQQVTLRCSSQSGHNTVSWYQQALGQGPQFIFQYYREEENGRGNFPPRFSGLQFPNYSSELNVNALELDDSALYLCASSRDTTDTQYFGPGTRLTVL.

This clone was picked up a small number of times. This chain connects TRBV7-2 to TRBJ2-1; a possible D gene is TRBD2 (5 bases). This CDR3 region has 16 residues. Germline loops: CDR1 SGHTA, CDR2 FQGNSA. Trimming stripped 5 bases from V and 8 bases from J, with 22 bases between. The CDR3 loop is CASSLLERRSVHEQFF. DNA for the CDR3: TGTGCCAGCAGCCTTCTTGAAAGGCGTAGCGTCCATGAGCAGTTCTTC.

The J gene is TRBJ1-6, the V gene TRBV9; D unresolved. V was trimmed by 4 bases and J by 0 bases, leaving 11 bases between them. The CDR3 loop spans 16 amino acids. The germline gives CDR1 SGDLS, CDR2 YYNGEE. CDR3: CASSKFEYSYNSPLHF. The CDR3 DNA reads TGTGCCAGCAGCAAGTTTGAATACTCCTATAATTCACCCCTCCACTTT.

This clone was seen only a few times. The chain is built from TRBV5-1 and TRBJ2-3; 8 bases align to TRBD2. V shed 0 bases, J shed 1 base, and the junction held 4 bases outside the gene matches. The CDR3 consists of 16 residues. The germline V gene has CDR1 SGHRS and CDR2 YFSETQ. CDR3 DNA sequence: TGCGCCAGCAGCTTGGCCCAAGCGGGGGGCACAGATACGCAGTATTTT. This sequence encodes CASSLAQAGGTDTQYF.

This clone showed up just a few times. V gene TRBV27 combines with J gene TRBJ2-1; weak D call: TRBD2 (6 bases). This CDR3 region has 14 residues. Trimming took 2 bases from V and 8 from J, leaving 13 bases between them. Germline values: CDR1 MNHEY, CDR2 SMNVEV (reference sequence). The CDR3 DNA sequence: TGTGCCAGCAGTTTACGGCTGGGCGGGGATGAGCAGTTCTTC. Protein product: CASSLRLGGDEQFF.